This TCR beta chain stems from a study of vaccination and CD4 T cells after COVID-19. Treatment: approximately 10-day PBMC culture with coronavirus spike peptide pools or control peptides (ViraFEST assay). Sequencing of cultured CD4+ T cell DNA used the Oncomine TCR Beta short-read assay. In TCRdb, the PCR reads were re-called with MiXCR into one record per CDR3 protein. Of over 10,000 distinct CDR3 sequences listed, roughly three fifths are singletons. This clonotype was seen once. Its antigen is currently unknown. Germline values: CDR1 SGHTA, CDR2 FQGNSA. The CDR3 totals 14 residues. The V end lost 1 base, the J end lost 2 bases, and 9 bases lay between the germline ends.

The TCR sequence derives from a human donor who had recovered from COVID-19. The chain joins TRBV7-2 to TRBJ2-7, with a tentative D call TRBD1 (5 bases). Sequenced: CD4+ T cells from blood, cultured in vitro. The CDR3: CASSLVGQTYEQYF. The CDR3 DNA follows: TGTGCCAGCAGCTTAGTAGGACAAACCTACGAGCAGTACTTC.